This entry lists 20 T cell receptor beta chains sequenced from one sample in a study of shared clonotypes between healthy human individuals. Repertoires were generated with immunoSEQ multiplex PCR, while TCRdb's copy carries only in-frame clones and drops some. Of roughly 1,600,000 clones listed, approximately 98.5% are singletons. The sample taken for sequencing was naive CD4+ T cells sorted from blood. Specified subset: CD45RA+ positively selected. The source is a man aged 25-45 years in good health.

The CDR3 protein is CASSSSYYEQYF. The DNA of the CDR3 is TGTGCCAGCAGCTCCTCTTACTACGAGCAGTACTTC. V is TRBV7-9 and J is TRBJ2-7; D ambiguous. The CDR3 runs to 12 residues. From germline, CDR1 is SEHNR and CDR2 FQNEAQ (reference sequence). V was clipped by 4 bases and J by 3 bases, with 7 bases between them.

The chain carries TRBV5-1 and TRBJ1-2; D remains ambiguous. The CDR3 contains 14 residues. The germline V gene encodes CDR1 SGHRS and CDR2 YFSETQ. The V end was cut by 1 base, the J end by 4 bases, with 11 bases between. For the CDR3, the DNA is TGCGCCAGCAGCTTGACTACAGTTCTCTATGGCTACACCTTC. Translating gives CASSLTTVLYGYTF. Using reference TRBV5-1 and TRBJ1-2 for the parts outside the CDR3, the full variable domain is KAGVTQTPRYLIKTRGQQVTLSCSPISGHRSVSWYQQTPGQGLQFLFEYFSETQRNKGNFPGRFSGRQFSNSRSEMNVSTLELGDSALYLCASSLTTVLYGYTFGSGTRLTVV.

V usage is TRBV5-1 and J usage is TRBJ2-1; 7 bases are shared with TRBD2. CDR1 and CDR2 from the germline V gene are SGHRS and YFSETQ. After removal of 4 bases from V and 1 base from J, the junction contained 8 bases not matched to a gene. CDR3 length: 16 residues. CDR3 region: CASSPTSVGSYNEQFF. CDR3 DNA sequence: TGCGCCAGCAGCCCAACTAGCGTCGGATCCTACAATGAGCAGTTCTTC.

This chain connects TRBV5-1 to TRBJ2-3, with TRBD2 identical over 10 bases. J lost 5 bases, V lost 4 bases, and 10 bases had no gene match. CDR1 and CDR2 from the germline V gene are SGHRS and YFSETQ. This CDR3 comprises 16 residues. The CDR3 DNA is TGCGCCAGCAGCCCCCGGATAGCGGGAGGAGAAGATACGCAGTATTTT. Translating it yields CASSPRIAGGEDTQYF.

CDR3 residues: CSVAVGRGREKLFF. The CDR3 bases are TGCAGCGTTGCGGTCGGCAGGGGGCGAGAAAAACTGTTTTTT. The V and J genes are TRBV29-1 and TRBJ1-4, with 8 bases fitting TRBD1. The trim removed 4 bases at V and 8 bases at J, leaving 9 bases unmatched. CDR1 is SQVTM and CDR2 is ANQGSEA in the germline V gene. CDR3 length: 14 residues.

V is TRBV28 and J is TRBJ2-1; 10 positions match TRBD2. The CDR3 length is 14 residues. J lost 5 bases, V lost 6 bases, and 4 bases had no gene match. In germline, CDR1 is MDHEN, CDR2 SYDVKM. CDR3 nucleotides: TGTGCCAGCAGCTCCGGACTAGCGGACAATGAGCAGTTCTTC. This gives the protein CASSSGLADNEQFF.

The gene calls are TRBV9 and TRBJ2-7, with 8 bases fitting TRBD1. Germline CDR1 and CDR2: SGDLS and YYNGEE. The CDR3 length is 16 residues. The V segment lost 0 bases and the J segment 0 bases; nucleotides outside the gene matches: 5. CDR3 sequence: CASSVDAGGGSYEQYF. In DNA form, the CDR3 reads TGTGCCAGCAGCGTAGATGCAGGGGGCGGCTCCTACGAGCAGTACTTC.

CDR3 DNA sequence: TGTGCCAGCAGCGCCGACAGGGGTGGAGGGGAGCTGTTTTTT. Protein: CASSADRGGGELFF. The rearrangement links TRBV9 to TRBJ2-2, with TRBD1 matching 8 bases. The CDR3 consists of 14 residues. Per germline, CDR1 SGDLS and CDR2 YYNGEE. Trimming removed 3 bases from V and 8 bases from J; junction bases left unmatched: 6.

This clone has only one observation. This chain uses TRBV7-9 with TRBJ1-4; D gene unclear. Germline V lookup: CDR1 SEHNR, CDR2 FQNEAQ (reference sequence). The CDR3 runs to 12 residues. Between the trimmed V and J ends, which lost 5 bases and 13 bases, there was a span of 14 bases. Here the CDR3 DNA reads TGTGCCAGCAGCCTTATGGCTGGTGGACTGTTTTTT. Its protein product is CASSLMAGGLFF.

Only a few counts were recorded for this clone. This chain joins TRBV7-2 and TRBJ1-2; TRBD1 aligns across 8 bases. CDR1 is SGHTA, CDR2 FQGNSA, per germline. The V gene end was trimmed by 7 bases and the J gene end by 3 bases; junction bases not matched to a gene: 7. The CDR3 spans 14 residues. Here the CDR3 reads CASNPVTGDYGYTF. The CDR3 region has the DNA TGTGCCAGCAACCCAGTGACAGGGGACTATGGCTACACCTTC.

V is TRBV5-4 and J is TRBJ1-5; TRBD1 matches at 7 bases. Trimming took 4 bases from V and 7 from J; bases not matched to a gene: 5. Germline-derived CDR1 and CDR2 are SGHNT and YYREEE (reference sequence). The CDR3 has 13 amino acids. The CDR3 protein is CASSRQGEQPQHF. As DNA, the CDR3 is TGTGCCAGCAGCCGCCAGGGGGAACAGCCCCAGCATTTT. The full variable domain, rest sourced from reference TRBV5-4 and TRBJ1-5, is ETGVTQSPTHLIKTRGQQVTLRCSSQSGHNTVSWYQQALGQGPQFIFQYYREEENGRGNFPPRFSGLQFPNYSSELNVNALELDDSALYLCASSRQGEQPQHFGDGTRLSIL.

The chain is built from TRBV9 and TRBJ1-3, with D unresolved. V lost 1 base and J lost 0, with 14 bases in between. The CDR3 has 17 amino acids. Per the germline V gene, CDR1 is SGDLS and CDR2 is YYNGEE. The CDR3 coding sequence is TGTGCCAGCAGCGTATTACCACCGACCCTCTCTGGAAACACCATATATTTT. Residues: CASSVLPPTLSGNTIYF.

V and J are TRBV5-1 and TRBJ2-2; maybe TRBD2 (6 bases). CDR1 and CDR2 (germline): SGHRS, YFSETQ. The CDR3 length is 16 residues. Trimming took off 3 bases at V and 0 bases at J, with 12 bases between the two ends. CDR3 sequence (DNA): TGCGCCAGCAGCTCACCGGGACTTACGAACACCGGGGAGCTGTTTTTT. This codes for CASSSPGLTNTGELFF.

This chain links TRBV13 with TRBJ2-6; either TRBD1 or TRBD2 may fit D (5 bases each). CDR3 length: 16 amino acids. The germline V gene encodes CDR1 PRHDT and CDR2 FYEKMQ (reference sequence). V was trimmed by 4 bases and J by 2 bases, leaving 12 bases between them. The CDR3 DNA sequence: TGTGCCAGCAGCTACGGGACCACGACTGGGGCCAACGTCCTGACTTTC. Translating it yields CASSYGTTTGANVLTF.

For the CDR3, the DNA is TGTGCCAGCAGCGTAGGGGCTAGCGGCAGGAACACCGGGGAGCTGTTTTTT. Protein product: CASSVGASGRNTGELFF. The V gene is TRBV9, the J gene TRBJ2-2, with TRBD2 matching 7 bases. The CDR3 has 17 amino acids. The J segment lost 1 base and the V segment lost 0 bases, leaving 6 bases of the junction unmatched. The germline V gene has CDR1 SGDLS and CDR2 YYNGEE.

The chain couples TRBV7-9 to TRBJ2-7; D call uncertain. Germline V gene sequence: CDR1 SEHNR, CDR2 FQNEAQ (reference sequence). The CDR3 consists of 15 residues. V was pared by 1 base and J by 0 bases, with 10 bases between. CDR3 protein: CASSLGTRFSYEQYF. The CDR3 nucleotides read TGTGCCAGCAGCTTAGGGACCCGATTCTCCTACGAGCAGTACTTC.

This chain connects TRBV6-8 to TRBJ2-6; the D is unclear. In germline, CDR1 is MNHGY, CDR2 SAAAGT. Trimming removed 5 bases from V and 5 bases from J, with 10 bases in between. The CDR3 covers 14 residues. CDR3 loop: CASSEISRANVLTF. CDR3 DNA: TGTGCCAGCAGTGAAATAAGTCGGGCCAACGTCCTGACTTTC.

CDR3 protein: CASSLTSLAGGLITQYF. CDR3 DNA: TGTGCCAGCAGCTTAACGTCCCTAGCGGGAGGGCTGATTACGCAGTATTTT. The J gene is TRBJ2-3, the V gene TRBV7-3, with TRBD2 matching 12 bases. Per the germline V gene, CDR1 is SGHTA and CDR2 is FQGTGA. Losses at the gene ends were 0 bases for V and 8 bases for J; bases not matched to a gene: 9. The CDR3 runs to 17 residues.

This sequence joins TRBV19 and TRBJ1-4, with 11 bases lining up with TRBD1. The trim removed 7 bases at V and 7 bases at J, leaving 5 bases unmatched. The length of the CDR3 is 14 residues. CDR1 is LNHDA, CDR2 SQIVND, per germline (reference sequence). The CDR3 loop is CASMPGQGVEKLFF. CDR3 nucleotide sequence: TGTGCCAGTATGCCGGGACAGGGGGTTGAAAAACTGTTTTTT.

V usage is TRBV7-9 and J usage is TRBJ2-2; TRBD2 agrees at 8 bases. This CDR3 has 18 residues. Per germline, CDR1 SEHNR and CDR2 FQNEAQ (reference sequence). V shed 4 bases, J shed 1 base, and the junction held 11 bases outside the gene matches. CDR3: CASSSLRTTSENTGELFF. In DNA, the CDR3 is TGTGCCAGCAGCTCACTACGAACGACTAGCGAGAACACCGGGGAGCTGTTTTTT.